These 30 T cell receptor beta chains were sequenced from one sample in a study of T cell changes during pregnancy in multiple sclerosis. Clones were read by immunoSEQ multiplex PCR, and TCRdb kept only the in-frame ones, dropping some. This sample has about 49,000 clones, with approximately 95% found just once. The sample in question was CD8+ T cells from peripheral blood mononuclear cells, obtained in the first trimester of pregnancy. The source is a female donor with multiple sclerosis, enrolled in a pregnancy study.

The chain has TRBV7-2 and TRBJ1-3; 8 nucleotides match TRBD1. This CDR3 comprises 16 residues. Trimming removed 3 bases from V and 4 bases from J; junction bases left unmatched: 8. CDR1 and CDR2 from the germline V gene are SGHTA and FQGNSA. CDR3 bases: TGTGCCAGCAGCTTGGGCAGGGGGCACAGAGGAAACACCATATATTTT. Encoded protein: CASSLGRGHRGNTIYF. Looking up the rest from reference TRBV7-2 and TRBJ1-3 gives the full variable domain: GAGVSQSPSNKVTEKGKDVELRCDPISGHTALYWYRQSLGQGLEFLIYFQGNSAPDKSGLPSDRFSAERTGGSVSTLTIQRTQQEDSAVYLCASSLGRGHRGNTIYFGEGSWLTVV.

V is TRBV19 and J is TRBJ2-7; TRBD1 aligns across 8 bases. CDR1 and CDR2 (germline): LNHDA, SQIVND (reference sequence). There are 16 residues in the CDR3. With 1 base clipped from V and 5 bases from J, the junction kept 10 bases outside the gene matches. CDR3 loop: CASSIVLGTGQNEQYF. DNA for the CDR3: TGTGCCAGTAGTATAGTGTTAGGGACAGGACAGAACGAGCAGTACTTC. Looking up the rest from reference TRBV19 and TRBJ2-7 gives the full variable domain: DGGITQSPKYLFRKEGQNVTLSCEQNLNHDAMYWYRQDPGQGLRLIYYSQIVNDFQKGDIAEGYSVSREKKESFPLTVTSAQKNPTAFYLCASSIVLGTGQNEQYFGPGTRLTVT.

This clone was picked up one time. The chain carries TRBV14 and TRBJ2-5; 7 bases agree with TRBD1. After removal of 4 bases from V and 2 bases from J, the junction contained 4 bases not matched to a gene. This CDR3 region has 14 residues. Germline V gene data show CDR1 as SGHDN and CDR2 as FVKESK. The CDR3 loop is CASSLGTVQETQYF. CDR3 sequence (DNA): TGTGCCAGCAGCCTCGGGACAGTTCAAGAGACCCAGTACTTC.

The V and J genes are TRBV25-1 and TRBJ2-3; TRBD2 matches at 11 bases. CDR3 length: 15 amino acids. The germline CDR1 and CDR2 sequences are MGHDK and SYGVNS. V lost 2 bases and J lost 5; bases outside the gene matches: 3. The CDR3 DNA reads TGTGCCAGCAGTGAAATAACTAGCGGGAGAGATACGCAGTATTTT. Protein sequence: CASSEITSGRDTQYF.

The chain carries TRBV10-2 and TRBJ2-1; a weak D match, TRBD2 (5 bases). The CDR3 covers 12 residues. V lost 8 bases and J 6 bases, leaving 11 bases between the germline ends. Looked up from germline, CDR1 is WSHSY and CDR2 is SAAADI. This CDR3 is CASWASPNEQFF. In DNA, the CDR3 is TGCGCCAGCTGGGCTAGCCCCAATGAGCAGTTCTTC.

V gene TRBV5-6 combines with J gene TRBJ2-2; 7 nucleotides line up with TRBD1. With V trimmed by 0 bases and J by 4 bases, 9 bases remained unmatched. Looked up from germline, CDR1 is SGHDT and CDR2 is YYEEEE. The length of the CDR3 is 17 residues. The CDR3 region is CASSLGQGVGFTGELFF. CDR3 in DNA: TGTGCCAGCAGCTTGGGACAGGGTGTTGGTTTCACCGGGGAGCTGTTTTTT. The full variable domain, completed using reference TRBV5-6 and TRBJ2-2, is DAGVTQSPTHLIKTRGQQVTLRCSPKSGHDTVSWYQQALGQGPQFIFQYYEEEERQRGNFPDRFSGHQFPNYSSELNVNALLLGDSALYLCASSLGQGVGFTGELFFGEGSRLTVL.

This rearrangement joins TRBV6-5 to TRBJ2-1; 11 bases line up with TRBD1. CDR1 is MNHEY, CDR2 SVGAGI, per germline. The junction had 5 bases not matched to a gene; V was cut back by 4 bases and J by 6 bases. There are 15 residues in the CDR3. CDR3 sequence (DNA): TGTGCCAGCAGTTTAGGACAGGGGGCGGGCAATGAGCAGTTCTTC. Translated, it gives CASSLGQGAGNEQFF.

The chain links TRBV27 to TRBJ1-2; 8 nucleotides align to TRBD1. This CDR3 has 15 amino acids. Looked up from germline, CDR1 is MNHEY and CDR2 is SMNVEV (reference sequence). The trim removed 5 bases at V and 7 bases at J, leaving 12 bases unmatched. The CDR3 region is CASSLLRDRSFGYTF. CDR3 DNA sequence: TGTGCCAGCAGTCTCCTCCGGGACAGGAGCTTTGGCTACACCTTC.

The CDR3: CATSQGVGQPQHF. DNA of the CDR3: TGTGCCACTTCCCAGGGGGTGGGTCAGCCCCAGCATTTT. This chain links TRBV15 with TRBJ1-5; 7 positions agree with TRBD1. The V gene end was trimmed by 9 bases and the J gene end by 6 bases; junction bases not matched to a gene: 8. The length of the CDR3 is 13 residues. Per the germline V gene, CDR1 is LNHNV and CDR2 is YYDKDF (reference sequence).

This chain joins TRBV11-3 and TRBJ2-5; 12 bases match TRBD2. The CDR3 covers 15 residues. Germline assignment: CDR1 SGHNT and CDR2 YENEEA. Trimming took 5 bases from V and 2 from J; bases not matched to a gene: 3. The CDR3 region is CASSPGLAGQETQYF. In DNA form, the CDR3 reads TGTGCCAGCAGCCCCGGACTAGCGGGACAAGAGACCCAGTACTTC.

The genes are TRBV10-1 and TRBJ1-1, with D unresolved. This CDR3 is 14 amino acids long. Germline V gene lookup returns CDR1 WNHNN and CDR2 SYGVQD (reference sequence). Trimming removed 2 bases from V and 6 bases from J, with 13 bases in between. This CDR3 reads CASSEGILNAEAFF. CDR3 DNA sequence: TGCGCCAGCAGTGAGGGTATTCTAAACGCTGAAGCTTTCTTT.

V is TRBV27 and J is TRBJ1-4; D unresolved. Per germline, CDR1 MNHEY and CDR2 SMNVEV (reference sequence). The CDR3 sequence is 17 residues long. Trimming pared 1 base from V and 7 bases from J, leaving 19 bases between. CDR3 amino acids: CASSLYGHGEMGEKLFF. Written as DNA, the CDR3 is TGTGCCAGCAGTTTATACGGGCATGGGGAGATGGGTGAAAAACTGTTTTTT.

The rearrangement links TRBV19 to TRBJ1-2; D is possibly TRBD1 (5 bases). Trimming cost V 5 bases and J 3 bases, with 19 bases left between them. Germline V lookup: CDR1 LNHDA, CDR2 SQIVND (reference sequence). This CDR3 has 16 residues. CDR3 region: CASSSTPGGTDYGYTF. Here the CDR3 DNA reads TGTGCCAGTAGTTCCACACCTGGAGGGACCGACTATGGCTACACCTTC.

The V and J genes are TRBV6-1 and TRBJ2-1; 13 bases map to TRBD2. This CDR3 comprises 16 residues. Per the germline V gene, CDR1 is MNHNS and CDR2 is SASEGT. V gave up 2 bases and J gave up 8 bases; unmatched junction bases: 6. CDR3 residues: CASSERGTSGADEQFF. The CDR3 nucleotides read TGTGCCAGCAGTGAAAGGGGGACTAGCGGGGCCGATGAGCAGTTCTTC.

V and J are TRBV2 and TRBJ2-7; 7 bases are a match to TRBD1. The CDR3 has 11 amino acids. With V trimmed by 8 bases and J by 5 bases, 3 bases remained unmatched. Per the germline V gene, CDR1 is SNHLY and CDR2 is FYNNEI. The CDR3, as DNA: TGTGCCAGCGAGCAGGGGGACGAGCAGTACTTC. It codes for CASEQGDEQYF.

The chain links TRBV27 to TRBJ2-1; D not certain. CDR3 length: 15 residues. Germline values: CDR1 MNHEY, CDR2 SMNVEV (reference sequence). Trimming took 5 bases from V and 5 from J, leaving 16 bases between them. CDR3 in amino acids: CASSHSQTVNNEQFF. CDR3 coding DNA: TGTGCCAGCAGTCACTCCCAAACGGTGAACAATGAGCAGTTCTTC.

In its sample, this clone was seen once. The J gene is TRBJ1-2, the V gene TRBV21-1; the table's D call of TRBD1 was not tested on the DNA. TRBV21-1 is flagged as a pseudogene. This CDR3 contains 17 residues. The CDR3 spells CASKSYGLGGRASGYTF. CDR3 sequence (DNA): TGTGCCAGCAAATCTTACGGATTAGGCGGCAGGGCTTCTGGCTACACCTTC.

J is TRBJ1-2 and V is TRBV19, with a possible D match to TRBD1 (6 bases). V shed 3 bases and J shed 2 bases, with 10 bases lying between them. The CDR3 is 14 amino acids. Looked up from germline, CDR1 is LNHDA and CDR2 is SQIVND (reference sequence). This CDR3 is CASSMGQGNYGYTF. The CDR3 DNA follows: TGTGCCAGTAGTATGGGGCAGGGGAACTATGGCTACACCTTC. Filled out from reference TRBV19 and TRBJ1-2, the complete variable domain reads DGGITQSPKYLFRKEGQNVTLSCEQNLNHDAMYWYRQDPGQGLRLIYYSQIVNDFQKGDIAEGYSVSREKKESFPLTVTSAQKNPTAFYLCASSMGQGNYGYTFGSGTRLTVV.

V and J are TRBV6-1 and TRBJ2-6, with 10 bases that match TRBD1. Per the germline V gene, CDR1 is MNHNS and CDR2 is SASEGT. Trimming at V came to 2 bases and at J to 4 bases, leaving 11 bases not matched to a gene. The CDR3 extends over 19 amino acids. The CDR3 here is CASSEIGRGQGLGANVLTF. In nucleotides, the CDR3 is TGTGCCAGCAGTGAAATTGGGCGGGGACAGGGGTTAGGGGCCAACGTCCTGACTTTC.

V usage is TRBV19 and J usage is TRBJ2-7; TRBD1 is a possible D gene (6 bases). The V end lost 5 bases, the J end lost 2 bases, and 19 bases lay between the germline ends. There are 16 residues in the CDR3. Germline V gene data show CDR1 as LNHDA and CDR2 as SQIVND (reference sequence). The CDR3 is CASSAPQGLGTYEQYF. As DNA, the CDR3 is TGTGCCAGTAGTGCGCCGCAGGGGTTAGGGACCTACGAGCAGTACTTC.

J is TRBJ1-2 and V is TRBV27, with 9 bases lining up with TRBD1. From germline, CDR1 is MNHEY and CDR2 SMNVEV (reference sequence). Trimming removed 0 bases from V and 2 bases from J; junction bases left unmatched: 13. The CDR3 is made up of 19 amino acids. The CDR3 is CASSLSVQGAIGQNYGYTF. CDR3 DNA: TGTGCCAGCAGTTTATCGGTACAGGGGGCGATTGGCCAAAACTATGGCTACACCTTC.

CDR3 nucleotides: TGTGCCAGCAGTTTATCTCGGCTAGGAAGCACAGATACGCAGTATTTT. Protein sequence: CASSLSRLGSTDTQYF. The genes are TRBV28 and TRBJ2-3; no clear D gene. This CDR3 has 16 residues. V dropped 1 base and J dropped 0 bases, with 11 bases sitting between them. CDR1 and CDR2 from the germline V gene are MDHEN and SYDVKM.

The CDR3 DNA follows: TGTGCCAGCAGTGAATTATCGGAGTCTGGGGCCAACGTCCTGACTTTC. Translation gives CASSELSESGANVLTF. V is TRBV25-1 and J is TRBJ2-6, with no clear D. The CDR3 has 16 amino acids. Germline V CDR1 and CDR2: MGHDK, SYGVNS. Deletions cut 1 base from V and 1 base from J, with 8 bases between.

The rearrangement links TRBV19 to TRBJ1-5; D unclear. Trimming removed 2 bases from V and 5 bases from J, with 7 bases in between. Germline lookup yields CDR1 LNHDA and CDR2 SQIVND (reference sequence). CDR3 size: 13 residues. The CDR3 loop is CASSIFGDQPQHF. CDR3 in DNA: TGTGCCAGTAGTATATTCGGGGATCAGCCCCAGCATTTT.

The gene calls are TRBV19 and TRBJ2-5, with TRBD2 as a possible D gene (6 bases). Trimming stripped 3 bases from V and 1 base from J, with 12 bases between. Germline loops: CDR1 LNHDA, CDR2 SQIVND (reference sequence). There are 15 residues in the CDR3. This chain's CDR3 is CASSIIISGQETQYF. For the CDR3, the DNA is TGTGCCAGTAGTATCATTATTAGCGGCCAAGAGACCCAGTACTTC.

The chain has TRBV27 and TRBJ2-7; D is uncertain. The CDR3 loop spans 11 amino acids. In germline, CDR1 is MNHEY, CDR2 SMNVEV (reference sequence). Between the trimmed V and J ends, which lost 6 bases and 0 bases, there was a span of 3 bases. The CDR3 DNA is TGTGCCAGCAGCTCCTCCTACGAGCAGTACTTC. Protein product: CASSSSYEQYF.

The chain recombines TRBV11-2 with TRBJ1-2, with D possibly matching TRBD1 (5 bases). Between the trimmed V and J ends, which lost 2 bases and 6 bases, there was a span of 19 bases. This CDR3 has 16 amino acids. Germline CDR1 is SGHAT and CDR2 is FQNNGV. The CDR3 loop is CASSLMRQPAMDGYTF. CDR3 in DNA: TGTGCCAGCAGCTTAATGAGACAGCCCGCCATGGATGGCTACACCTTC.

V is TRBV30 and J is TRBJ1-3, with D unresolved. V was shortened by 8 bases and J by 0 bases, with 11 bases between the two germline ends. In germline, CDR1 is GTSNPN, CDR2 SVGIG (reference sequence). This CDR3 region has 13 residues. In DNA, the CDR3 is TGTGCCCGGATGGGCAGCTCTGGAAACACCATATATTTT. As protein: CARMGSSGNTIYF.

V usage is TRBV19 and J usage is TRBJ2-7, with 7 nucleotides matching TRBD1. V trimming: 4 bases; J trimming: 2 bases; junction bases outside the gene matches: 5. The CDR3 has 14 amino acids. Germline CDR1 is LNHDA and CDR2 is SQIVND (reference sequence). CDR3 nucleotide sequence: TGTGCCAGTAGTAGTAAGGGGGCTGCCTACGAGCAGTACTTC. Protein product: CASSSKGAAYEQYF.

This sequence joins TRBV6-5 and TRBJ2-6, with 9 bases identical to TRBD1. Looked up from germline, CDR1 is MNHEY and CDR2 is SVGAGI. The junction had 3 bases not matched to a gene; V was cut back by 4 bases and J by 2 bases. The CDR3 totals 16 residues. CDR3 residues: CASSSRTGAGANVLTF. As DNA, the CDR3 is TGTGCCAGCAGTTCTCGGACAGGGGCTGGGGCCAACGTCCTGACTTTC.